Each of the 17 T cell receptor beta chains below was sequenced from the same sample in a study of T cell responses to AZD1222 COVID-19 vaccine. Measured with immunoSEQ multiplex PCR; TCRdb has only the in-frame clones, and not every one. The table shows around 200,000 clones, with approximately 93% occurring only once. The sequenced sample was peripheral blood, obtained on day 0 of AZD1222 vaccination. The receptors come from an adult in good health.

The chain carries TRBV5-1 and TRBJ2-3, with 11 bases identical to TRBD1. CDR1 is SGHRS and CDR2 is YFSETQ in the germline V gene. The V and J ends lost 4 bases and 3 bases, in that order; junction bases with no gene match: 4. The CDR3 is 15 amino acids. The CDR3 protein is CASSAGQGETDTQYF. DNA of the CDR3: TGCGCCAGCAGCGCGGGACAGGGGGAAACAGATACGCAGTATTTT.

The chain uses TRBV15 and TRBJ1-2; D not certain. Looked up from germline, CDR1 is LNHNV and CDR2 is YYDKDF (reference sequence). The CDR3 sequence is 15 residues long. V lost 2 bases and J 5 bases, leaving 15 bases between the germline ends. The CDR3 coding sequence is TGTGCCACCAGCAGATACCCGGAAGAGGAATATGGCTACACCTTC. Translated, it gives CATSRYPEEEYGYTF.

The V and J genes are TRBV7-9 and TRBJ1-2; D uncertain. The CDR3 length is 14 residues. Germline lookup yields CDR1 SEHNR and CDR2 FQNEAQ (reference sequence). Trimming removed 5 bases at V and 4 bases at J, with 14 bases between. CDR3 bases: TGTGCCAGCAGCCCTTCGCGAATCGCCTATGGCTACACCTTC. Translated: CASSPSRIAYGYTF.

V usage is TRBV5-5 and J usage is TRBJ1-2; the D gene is possibly TRBD1 (5 bases). The CDR3 consists of 15 residues. The V and J ends lost 4 bases and 2 bases respectively, with 15 bases between them. CDR1 is SGHKS, CDR2 YYEKEE, per germline (reference sequence). CDR3 sequence: CASSPLTGVNYGYTF. The CDR3 nucleotides read TGTGCCAGCAGCCCTTTAACGGGGGTAAACTATGGCTACACCTTC.

The J gene is TRBJ1-5, the V gene TRBV19, with D tentatively TRBD1 (6 bases). Germline V lookup: CDR1 LNHDA, CDR2 SQIVND (reference sequence). This CDR3 contains 17 residues. The V and J ends lost 0 bases and 0 bases respectively, with 12 bases between them. CDR3 DNA sequence: TGTGCCAGTAGTATAGATGGAGGGGGTATTAGCAATCAGCCCCAGCATTTT. It codes for CASSIDGGGISNQPQHF.

The chain is built from TRBV6-5 and TRBJ2-7; no reliable D call. Trimming pared 6 bases from V and 6 bases from J, leaving 18 bases between. Germline-derived CDR1 and CDR2 are MNHEY and SVGAGI. The CDR3 length is 14 residues. This chain's CDR3 is CASRESPSRTEQYF. CDR3 nucleotides: TGTGCCAGCAGGGAGAGTCCAAGTAGAACCGAGCAGTACTTC.

V is TRBV7-9 and J is TRBJ2-7; possibly TRBD1 for D (6 bases). V was cut by 0 bases and J by 4 bases, with 13 bases left in between. The CDR3 length is 15 residues. The germline V gene encodes CDR1 SEHNR and CDR2 FQNEAQ (reference sequence). CDR3 nucleotides: TGTGCCAGCAGCTTAGCGCCCGGGACATCGTACGAGCAGTACTTC. Amino acid sequence: CASSLAPGTSYEQYF.

The chain uses TRBV6-5 and TRBJ1-6; TRBD1 aligns across 7 bases. CDR1 and CDR2 from the germline V gene are MNHEY and SVGAGI. The junction had 7 bases not matched to a gene; V was cut back by 7 bases and J by 7 bases. The CDR3 has 14 amino acids. CDR3 in DNA: TGTGCCAGCAAGCACTACAGGGGCAATTCACCCCTCCACTTT. Its protein product is CASKHYRGNSPLHF.

This clone was recorded only once. Within the sample, other DNA sequences also encode this same CDR3. The chain combines TRBV18 with TRBJ1-5; 9 bases align to TRBD1. Trimming at V came to 3 bases and at J to 7 bases, leaving 4 bases not matched to a gene. CDR3 size: 14 residues. CDR1 and CDR2 from the germline V gene are KGHSH and LQKENI. CDR3 DNA: TGTGCCAGCTCACCCGGGACAGGGAACCAGCCCCAGCATTTT. Translating gives CASSPGTGNQPQHF.

The chain joins TRBV15 to TRBJ1-1, with D unclear. With 5 bases removed from V and 0 bases from J, the gap between germline ends came to 7 bases. Germline loops: CDR1 LNHNV, CDR2 YYDKDF (reference sequence). The CDR3 sequence is 13 residues long. The DNA for the CDR3 is TGTGCCACCAGCCCACGGATGAACACTGAAGCTTTCTTT. This encodes CATSPRMNTEAFF.

In DNA, the CDR3 is TGTGCCAGTAGTAGTATGGGGGGGCGCACAGATACGCAGTATTTT. It yields the protein CASSSMGGRTDTQYF. This chain links TRBV19 with TRBJ2-3; D is perhaps TRBD2 (7 bases). From germline, CDR1 is LNHDA and CDR2 SQIVND (reference sequence). Trimming took off 4 bases at V and 1 base at J, with 12 bases between the two ends. There are 15 residues in the CDR3.

The chain joins TRBV5-1 to TRBJ1-1; 7 nucleotides agree with TRBD1. Germline assignment: CDR1 SGHRS and CDR2 YFSETQ. The ends lost 5 bases at V and 3 bases at J; junction bases unmatched: 7. The CDR3 is made up of 14 amino acids. The CDR3 is CASREGGADTEAFF. The CDR3 DNA reads as TGCGCCAGCAGGGAAGGGGGCGCCGACACTGAAGCTTTCTTT.

This clone came up a few times. The chain is built from TRBV19 and TRBJ2-5, with D tentatively TRBD2 (6 bases). This CDR3 is 13 amino acids long. CDR1 is LNHDA and CDR2 is SQIVND in the germline V gene (reference sequence). V lost 10 bases and J lost 1, with 13 bases in between. The CDR3 sequence: CATSGGSQETQYF. The DNA for the CDR3 is TGTGCCACCTCCGGAGGGTCCCAAGAGACCCAGTACTTC.

The chain is built from TRBV6-5 and TRBJ1-3; D gene uncertain. Germline assignment: CDR1 MNHEY and CDR2 SVGAGI. Trimming took off 6 bases at V and 0 bases at J, with 12 bases between the two ends. CDR3 length: 15 residues. The CDR3 sequence: CASRELPSSGNTIYF. The CDR3, as DNA: TGTGCCAGCAGGGAGCTCCCTAGCTCTGGAAACACCATATATTTT.

The genes are TRBV19 and TRBJ1-3; unclear D gene. Per germline, CDR1 LNHDA and CDR2 SQIVND (reference sequence). CDR3 length: 15 residues. The V end lost 5 bases, the J end lost 0 bases, and 11 bases lay between the germline ends. CDR3 amino acids: CASSLFLSSGNTIYF. The CDR3 DNA reads TGTGCCAGTAGTCTCTTTTTGAGCTCTGGAAACACCATATATTTT.

V usage is TRBV27 and J usage is TRBJ1-5; TRBD1 matches at 7 bases. The ends lost 4 bases at V and 4 bases at J; junction bases unmatched: 1. The germline CDR1 and CDR2 sequences are MNHEY and SMNVEV (reference sequence). The CDR3 has 13 amino acids. The DNA for the CDR3 is TGTGCCAGCAGTTCGGACAGGAATCAGCCCCAGCATTTT. Its protein is CASSSDRNQPQHF.

This clone appeared a few times. J is TRBJ1-1 and V is TRBV12-3 or TRBV12-4; a weak D match, TRBD1 (5 bases). The CDR3 is 13 amino acids. Trimming shortened V by 6 bases and J by 3 bases, and 11 bases separated the two germline ends. The CDR3 DNA reads as TGTGCCAGCAGGAAACAGGATTACACTGAAGCTTTCTTT. Protein sequence: CASRKQDYTEAFF.